This T cell receptor beta chain was captured by sequencing in a study of T cells in localized non-small cell lung cancer. Assay: immunoSEQ multiplex PCR; the TCRdb copy retains only in-frame clones and omits some. Here the sample spans approximately 100,000 clones, under 95% being singletons. The CDR3 length is 13 residues. The germline CDR1 and CDR2 sequences are ENHRY and SYGVKD. The V segment lost 6 bases and the J segment 3 bases; nucleotides outside the gene matches: 4. The rearrangement uses TRBV10-3 and TRBJ1-1, with 7 bases lining up with TRBD1. Sequences were derived from PBMCs, sampled before any cancer treatment. The receptor was derived from a woman aged 35 to 75 with stage II squamous cell lung carcinoma. The CDR3, as DNA: TGTGCCATCAGGAAAACAGGGGACACTGAAGCTTTCTTT. This encodes CAIRKTGDTEAFF.